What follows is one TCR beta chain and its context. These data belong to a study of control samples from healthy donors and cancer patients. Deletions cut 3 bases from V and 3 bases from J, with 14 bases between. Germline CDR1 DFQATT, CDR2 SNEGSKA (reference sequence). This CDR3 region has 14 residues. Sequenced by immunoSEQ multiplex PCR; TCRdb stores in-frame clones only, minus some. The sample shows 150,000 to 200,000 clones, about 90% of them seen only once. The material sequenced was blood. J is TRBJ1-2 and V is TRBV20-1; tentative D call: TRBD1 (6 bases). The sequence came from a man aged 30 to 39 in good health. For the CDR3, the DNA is TGCAGTGCTAGTACGGACAGCCCTCACTATGGCTACACCTTC. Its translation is CSASTDSPHYGYTF.